The 8 T cell receptor beta chains below were found in one sample sequenced in a study of regulatory T cells in long-lasting Graves disease. Researchers made TCR beta libraries by using iRepertoire HTBI primers and running Arm-PCR on CDR3 regions. MiXCR, applied by TCRdb to the multiplex PCR reads, yields one record per CDR3 protein. This sample has around 430,000 distinct CDR3 sequences, with 22% found just once. Time point in this sample: persistent/refractory GD, antithyroid drugs over 5 years with positive TRAb. Generation of the TCR library employed RNA extracted from PBMCs. This specimen was peripheral blood mononuclear cells (PBMCs), taken when the disease was refractory, from a patient treated with antithyroid drugs. The receptors come from a female donor with Graves disease.

This clonotype was detected only a few times. The rearrangement uses TRBV9 and TRBJ1-2, with 8 nucleotides matching TRBD1. Germline V gene lookup returns CDR1 SGDLS and CDR2 YYNGEE. This CDR3 region has 14 residues. V gave up 3 bases and J gave up 5 bases; unmatched junction bases: 6. The CDR3 sequence: CASSDGTGLYGYTF. CDR3 nucleotide sequence: TGTGCCAGCAGCGATGGGACAGGTCTATATGGCTACACCTTC.

Of note for this clonotype: A read error may account for a junction end that differs from germline. The chain uses TRBV4-1 and TRBJ2-7; tentatively, D is TRBD1 (5 bases). The CDR3 spans 16 residues. Germline V gene lookup returns CDR1 MGHRA and CDR2 YSYEKL. In DNA, the CDR3 is TGCGCCAGCAGCCAAGAAGGCGGCAGGGAAGGTTGGAAGCAGTGCTTC. Encoded protein: CASSQEGGREGWKQCF.

The J gene is TRBJ2-7, the V gene TRBV10-3; D is uncertain. Germline-derived CDR1 and CDR2 are ENHRY and SYGVKD. The CDR3 runs 12 residues. Trimming took off 2 bases at V and 3 bases at J, with 5 bases between the two ends. This chain's CDR3 is CAISETDYEQYF. CDR3 DNA sequence: TGTGCCATCAGTGAGACTGACTACGAGCAGTACTTC.

This clonotype came up a few times. V and J are TRBV15 and TRBJ1-6, with TRBD1 matching 7 bases. The CDR3 runs 16 residues. CDR1 and CDR2 (germline): LNHNV, YYDKDF (reference sequence). V was pared by 3 bases and J by 7 bases, with 9 bases of the junction left unmatched. The CDR3 sequence: CATSRDANRGNSPLHF. The CDR3 region has the DNA TGTGCCACCAGCAGGGATGCGAACAGGGGAAATTCACCCCTCCACTTT.

Comment on this clonotype: A much bigger clone sits one base away, suggesting this may be a read error. The chain uses TRBV7-3 and TRBJ2-7; TRBD2 agrees at 8 bases. The CDR3 totals 15 residues. J gave up 7 bases and V 5 bases, and 13 bases lay outside the gene matches. Germline CDR1 and CDR2: SGHTA and FQGTGA. CDR3 amino acids: CASSPGLARANEQYF. In DNA, the CDR3 is TGTGCCAGCAGCCCTGGACTAGCTAGGGCCAATGAGCAGTACTTC.

This sequence joins TRBV6-1 and TRBJ2-2, with TRBD2 matching over 7 bases. There are 16 residues in the CDR3. Germline CDR1 reads MNHNS; CDR2 reads SASEGT. V dropped 6 bases and J dropped 0; count of bases not matched to a gene: 7. CDR3 protein: CASRQTSRANTGELFF. The CDR3 DNA is TGTGCCAGCAGACAGACTAGCAGAGCGAACACCGGGGAGCTGTTTTTT.

The rearrangement links TRBV30 to TRBJ2-1, with 7 bases identical to TRBD1. Germline V lookup: CDR1 GTSNPN, CDR2 SVGIG (reference sequence). Unmatched junction bases numbered 11, after V lost 1 base and J lost 8 bases. The CDR3 has 15 amino acids. This chain's CDR3 is CAWSEGRGSGDEQFF. The CDR3 nucleotides read TGTGCCTGGAGTGAGGGCAGGGGGAGCGGAGATGAGCAGTTCTTC.

This clonotype was counted many times. CDR3 bases: TGTGCCAGCAGTTCCCCTGGGAGCGGCCAAGAGACCCAGTACTTC. Its translation is CASSSPGSGQETQYF. The genes are TRBV12-3 or TRBV12-4 and TRBJ2-5; D perhaps matches TRBD2 (5 bases). This CDR3 has 15 residues. V was pared by 4 bases and J by 1 base, with 13 bases between.